The entry that follows covers one TCR beta chain sequence. The CDR3 sequence is 15 residues long. Per germline, CDR1 MNHEY and CDR2 SMNVEV (reference sequence). V was trimmed by 2 bases and J by 3 bases, leaving 14 bases between them. This record comes from a study of T-cell reconstitution after alpha-beta-depleted transplantation in children. Unique molecular identifiers were incorporated when the TCRbeta library was constructed. TCRdb processed the PCR reads anew with MiXCR; each CDR3 protein has one entry. The table records under 350,000 distinct CDR3 sequences, 9.9% of them present only once. This specimen consisted of PBMCs from the stem cell graft donor, obtained from the stem cell graft. This TCR was sampled from a human donor who donated a stem cell graft to a child with SCID. The chain is built from TRBV27 and TRBJ2-7; D not certain. CDR3 coding DNA: TGTGCCAGCAGTTTAAGAGCCCCTGGTTTCTACGAGCAGTACTTC. Translation: CASSLRAPGFYEQYF.